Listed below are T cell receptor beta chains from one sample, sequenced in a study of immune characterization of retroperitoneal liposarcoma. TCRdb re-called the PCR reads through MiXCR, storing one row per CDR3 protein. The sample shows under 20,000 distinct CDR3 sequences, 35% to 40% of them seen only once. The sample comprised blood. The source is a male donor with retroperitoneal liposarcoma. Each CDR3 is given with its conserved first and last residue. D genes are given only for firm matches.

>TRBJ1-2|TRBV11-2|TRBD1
CASSPIDRVNYGYTF
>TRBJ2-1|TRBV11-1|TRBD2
CASSLGGGYNEQFF
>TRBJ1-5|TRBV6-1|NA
CASTDGNQPQHF
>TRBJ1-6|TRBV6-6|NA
CASSYSTAGAPYNSPLHF
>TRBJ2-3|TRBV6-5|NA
CASSYSTYRVPTDTQYF
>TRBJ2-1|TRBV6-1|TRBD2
CASSDLAGGREQFF
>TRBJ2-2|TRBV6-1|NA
CASSVGVGGNTGELFF
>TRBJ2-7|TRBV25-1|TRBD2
CASSDPYGYGGYNEQYF
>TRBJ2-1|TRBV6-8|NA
CASTLGPAPLNEQFF
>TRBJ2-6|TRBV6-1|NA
CASSYDGSGANVLTF
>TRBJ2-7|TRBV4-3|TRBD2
CASSQETSDPYEQYF
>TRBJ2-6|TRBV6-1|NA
CASSSVGPGANVLTF
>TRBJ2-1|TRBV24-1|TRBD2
CATSDPGLAGGEQFF
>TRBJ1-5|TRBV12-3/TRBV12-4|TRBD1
CASSWGQNQPQHF
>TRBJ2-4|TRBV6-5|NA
CASSEGSGATQEAQYF
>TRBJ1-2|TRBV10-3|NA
CAISVGDNYGYTF
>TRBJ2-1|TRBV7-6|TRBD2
CASSLGSGRRQETQFF
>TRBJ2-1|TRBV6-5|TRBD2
CASSYDPLAGVPETQFF
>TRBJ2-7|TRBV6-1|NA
CAGSALTGTHAYEQYF
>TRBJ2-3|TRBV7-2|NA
CASSIETDTQYF
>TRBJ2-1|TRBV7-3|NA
CASSLRTGTREYF
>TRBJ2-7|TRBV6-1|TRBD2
CASSPRGGRVLAGAKAYEQYF
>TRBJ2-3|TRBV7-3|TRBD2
CASSGSGGAATDTQYF
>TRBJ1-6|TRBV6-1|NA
CASKIQAAVLSPLHF
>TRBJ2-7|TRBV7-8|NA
CASSLERHSYEQYF
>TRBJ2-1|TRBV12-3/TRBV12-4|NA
CASRPSDRPYEQFF
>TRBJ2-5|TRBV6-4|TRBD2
CASSDVAGGQETQYF
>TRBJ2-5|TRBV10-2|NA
CASRAGEREETQYF
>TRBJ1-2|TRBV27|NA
CASSLKWGGSGYTF
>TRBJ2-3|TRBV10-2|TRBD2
CASSERLAGAGDTQYF
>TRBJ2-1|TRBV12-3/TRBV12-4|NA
CASSFELNQEQFF
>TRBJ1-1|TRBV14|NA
CASSPRVTSTEAFF
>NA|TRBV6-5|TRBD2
CASSYKWEGPYEQYF
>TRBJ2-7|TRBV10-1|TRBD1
CASSPGQANEQYF
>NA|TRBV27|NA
CASSLSYSTYEQYF
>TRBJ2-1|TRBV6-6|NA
CASSYGVDYNEQFF
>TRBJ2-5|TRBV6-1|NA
CASSLYQETQYF
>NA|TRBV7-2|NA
CASSSGPGREQYF
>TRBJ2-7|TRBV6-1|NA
CASSDGTDYEQYF
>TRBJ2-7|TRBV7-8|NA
CASSFFGNPYEQYF
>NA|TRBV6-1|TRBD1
CARDRTGFYYEQYF
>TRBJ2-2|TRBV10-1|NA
CASSLTRIANTGELFF
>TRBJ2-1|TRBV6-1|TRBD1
CASRRQGAISYNEQFF
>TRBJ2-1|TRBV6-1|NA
CASSTWGYF
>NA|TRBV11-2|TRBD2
CASSLVVAGDEQYF
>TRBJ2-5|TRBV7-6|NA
CASSLAGTTQYF
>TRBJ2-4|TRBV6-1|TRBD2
CASSEDPLVGGWDIQYF
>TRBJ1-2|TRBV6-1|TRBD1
CASRTTGEIGYTF
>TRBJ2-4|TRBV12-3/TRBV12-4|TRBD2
CASSIREGQYF
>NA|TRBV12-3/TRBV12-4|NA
CASSLKTPYEQYF
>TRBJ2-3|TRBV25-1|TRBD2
CATRGGVGTDTQYF